These T cell receptor beta chains were read from a single sample in a study of blood T cell repertoires in COVID-19. The repertoire was sequenced with immunoSEQ multiplex PCR; TCRdb's copy has only in-frame clones and lacks some. Of 25,000 to 35,000 clones detected, 89% appear once; the ten largest clones hold approximately 48%. Sample: peripheral blood. The receptors here all came from a human donor with acute or convalescent COVID-19. The donor label of this sample is uncertain. Both conserved end residues are part of each CDR3. The order of the fields is V gene, J gene, CDR3 protein.

V gene: TRBV9
J gene: TRBJ2-5
CDR3 protein: CASSVGPSGRGSQETQYF

V gene: TRBV7-9
J gene: TRBJ1-2
CDR3 protein: CASSLEAGGRYGYTF

V gene: TRBV18
J gene: TRBJ1-4
CDR3 protein: CASSRTGPEKLFF

V gene: TRBV18
J gene: TRBJ1-1
CDR3 protein: CASSPGWGDAEAFF

V gene: TRBV10-1
J gene: TRBJ2-1
CDR3 protein: CASSPEVQPFNEQFF

V gene: TRBV11-2
J gene: TRBJ2-2
CDR3 protein: CASSPAGLAGGSGTGELFF

V gene: TRBV15
J gene: TRBJ1-1
CDR3 protein: CATSRDLRDEAFF

V gene: TRBV24-1
J gene: TRBJ1-2
CDR3 protein: CATSEDAADSYGYTF

V gene: TRBV11-2
J gene: TRBJ2-7
CDR3 protein: CASTHPGQGFEQYF

V gene: TRBV19
J gene: TRBJ1-6
CDR3 protein: CASSINRDNSPLHF

V gene: TRBV19
J gene: TRBJ1-1
CDR3 protein: CASSSRKGRPSNTEAFF

V gene: TRBV14
J gene: TRBJ1-1
CDR3 protein: CASSQDPRTEAFF

V gene: TRBV5-1
J gene: TRBJ2-5
CDR3 protein: CASSARTGISETQYF

V gene: TRBV18
J gene: TRBJ2-7
CDR3 protein: CASSPPGQGSYEQYF

V gene: TRBV9
J gene: TRBJ2-3
CDR3 protein: CASSVGQGGPGWTDTQYF

V gene: TRBV3-1/TRBV3-2
J gene: TRBJ2-1
CDR3 protein: CASSQGIIRRTPSNEQFF

V gene: TRBV7-8
J gene: TRBJ1-1
CDR3 protein: CASSLAGTGGTEAFF

V gene: TRBV27
J gene: TRBJ2-7
CDR3 protein: CASSQKGLGYEQYF

V gene: TRBV28
J gene: TRBJ1-5
CDR3 protein: CATITGRQPQHF

V gene: TRBV7-6
J gene: TRBJ2-7
CDR3 protein: CASSSSGATYEQYF

V gene: TRBV5-6
J gene: TRBJ1-5
CDR3 protein: CASSLSGGRYSNQPQHF

V gene: TRBV19
J gene: TRBJ1-2
CDR3 protein: CASTRTGVQGGYTF

V gene: TRBV12-3/TRBV12-4
J gene: TRBJ1-2
CDR3 protein: CASSPTGTGYTF

V gene: TRBV19
J gene: TRBJ1-5
CDR3 protein: CASSLTRATNQPQHF

V gene: TRBV2
J gene: TRBJ2-1
CDR3 protein: CASRRGQGNNEQFF

V gene: TRBV30
J gene: TRBJ2-1
CDR3 protein: CAWMVGSVWNEQFF

V gene: TRBV5-1
J gene: TRBJ1-6
CDR3 protein: CASSLNLASQGQGTSPLHF

V gene: TRBV6-5
J gene: TRBJ2-5
CDR3 protein: CASSRLAETQYF

V gene: TRBV6-5
J gene: TRBJ1-2
CDR3 protein: CASTNTGLFNYGYTF

V gene: TRBV5-4
J gene: TRBJ1-6
CDR3 protein: CASSSDRNNSPLHF

V gene: TRBV6-5
J gene: TRBJ2-5
CDR3 protein: CASSYSLTSGGETQYF

V gene: TRBV29-1
J gene: TRBJ2-3
CDR3 protein: CSVDTSASTDTQYF

V gene: TRBV7-9
J gene: TRBJ1-4
CDR3 protein: CASSLVGTINEKLFF

V gene: TRBV2
J gene: TRBJ2-1
CDR3 protein: CASSVTSGTYEQFF

V gene: TRBV10-3
J gene: TRBJ1-2
CDR3 protein: CAISEFLQGANYGYTF

V gene: TRBV10-1
J gene: TRBJ1-4
CDR3 protein: CASSAGEKLFF

V gene: TRBV5-4
J gene: TRBJ2-5
CDR3 protein: CASSLNQGLSETQYF

V gene: TRBV6-6
J gene: TRBJ2-5
CDR3 protein: CASSLPHEPGTQYF

V gene: TRBV5-1
J gene: TRBJ2-3
CDR3 protein: CASSLDVQGTSTDTQYF

V gene: TRBV19
J gene: TRBJ1-3
CDR3 protein: CASSRGGSGNTIYF

V gene: TRBV28
J gene: TRBJ1-6
CDR3 protein: CASRTDRDNSPLHF

V gene: TRBV7-2
J gene: TRBJ1-2
CDR3 protein: CASSFSRDSYGYTF

V gene: TRBV30
J gene: TRBJ2-7
CDR3 protein: CASGQGGSSYEQYF

V gene: TRBV13
J gene: TRBJ2-3
CDR3 protein: CASSSRLAGLTDTQYF

V gene: TRBV7-8
J gene: TRBJ1-4
CDR3 protein: CASSLAATATNEKLFF

V gene: TRBV19
J gene: TRBJ2-3
CDR3 protein: CASSIGAKSDTQYF

V gene: TRBV19
J gene: TRBJ1-5
CDR3 protein: CASSVRGQPQHF

V gene: TRBV7-9
J gene: TRBJ2-7
CDR3 protein: CASSWDSPTALHEQYF

V gene: TRBV4-2
J gene: TRBJ1-1
CDR3 protein: CASSQSGSRGTEAFF

V gene: TRBV11-2
J gene: TRBJ2-7
CDR3 protein: CASSLGRVEQYF

V gene: TRBV18
J gene: TRBJ1-1
CDR3 protein: CASSRQTMNTEAFF

V gene: TRBV2
J gene: TRBJ2-5
CDR3 protein: CASSAGTRRGETQYF

V gene: TRBV19
J gene: TRBJ2-3
CDR3 protein: CARIARGTWRRADTQYF

V gene: TRBV5-6
J gene: TRBJ2-3
CDR3 protein: CASRSPLEVTDTQYF